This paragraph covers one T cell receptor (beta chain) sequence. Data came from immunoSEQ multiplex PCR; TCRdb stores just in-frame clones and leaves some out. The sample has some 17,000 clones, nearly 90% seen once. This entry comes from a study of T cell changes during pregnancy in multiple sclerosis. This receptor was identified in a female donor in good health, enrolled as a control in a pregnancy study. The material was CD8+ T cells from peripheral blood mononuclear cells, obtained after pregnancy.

CDR3 region: CASSRRGAYEQYF. DNA of the CDR3: TGTGCCAGCAGTAGACGAGGAGCCTACGAGCAGTACTTC. The chain links TRBV27 to TRBJ2-7, with no clear D. CDR3 length equals 13 residues. V was trimmed by 5 bases and J by 2 bases, leaving 10 bases between them. Germline CDR1 reads MNHEY; CDR2 reads SMNVEV (reference sequence).